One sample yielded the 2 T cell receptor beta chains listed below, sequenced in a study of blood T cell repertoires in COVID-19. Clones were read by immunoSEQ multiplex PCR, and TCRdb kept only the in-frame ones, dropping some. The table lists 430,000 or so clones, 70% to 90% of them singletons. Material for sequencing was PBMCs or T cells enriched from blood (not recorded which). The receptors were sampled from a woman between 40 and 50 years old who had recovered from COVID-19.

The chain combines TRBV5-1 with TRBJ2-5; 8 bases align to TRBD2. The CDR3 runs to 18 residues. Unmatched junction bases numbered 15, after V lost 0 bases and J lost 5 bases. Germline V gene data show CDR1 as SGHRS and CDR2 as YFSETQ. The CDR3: CASSLAGISSGSGETQYF. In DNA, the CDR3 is TGCGCCAGCAGCTTGGCCGGTATATCCAGCGGGAGTGGGGAGACCCAGTACTTC.

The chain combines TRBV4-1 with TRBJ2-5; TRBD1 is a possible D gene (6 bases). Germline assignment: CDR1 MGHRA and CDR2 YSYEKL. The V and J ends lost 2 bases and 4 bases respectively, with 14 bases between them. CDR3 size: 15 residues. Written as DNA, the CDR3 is TGCGCCAGCAGCCAACACGGGACATCATTAGAGACCCAGTACTTC. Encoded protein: CASSQHGTSLETQYF.